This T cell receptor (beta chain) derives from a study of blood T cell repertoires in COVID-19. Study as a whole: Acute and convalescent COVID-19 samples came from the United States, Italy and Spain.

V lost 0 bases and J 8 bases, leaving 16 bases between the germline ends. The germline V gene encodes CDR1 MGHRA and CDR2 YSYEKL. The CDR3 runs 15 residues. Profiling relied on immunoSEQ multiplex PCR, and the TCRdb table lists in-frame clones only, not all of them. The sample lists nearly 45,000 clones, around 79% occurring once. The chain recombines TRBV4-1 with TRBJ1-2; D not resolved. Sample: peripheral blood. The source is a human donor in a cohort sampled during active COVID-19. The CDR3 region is CASSQDLGGPPGYTF. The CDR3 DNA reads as TGCGCCAGCAGCCAAGATCTTGGCGGGCCCCCAGGCTACACCTTC.